Following are 17 T cell receptor beta chains from one sample sequenced in a study of shared clonotypes between healthy human individuals. TCRdb's table, derived via immunoSEQ multiplex PCR, lists solely in-frame clones and lacks some. The table shows around 980,000 clones, with approximately 80% occurring only once. The specimen sequenced was memory CD4+ T cells from PBMCs. Noted subset: CD45RA-negative fraction. Every receptor here comes from a man between 18 and 35 years old in good health. Some clones in this sample may be carry-over from other donors' samples.

V usage is TRBV12-5 and J usage is TRBJ2-5; D possibly corresponds to TRBD2 (5 bases). V lost 2 bases to trimming and J lost 4 bases, with 8 bases between them. CDR3 size: 13 residues. Germline V gene data show CDR1 as LGHNT and CDR2 as FRNRAP. The CDR3 DNA reads TGTGCTAGTGGTTTGAACCGGGGAGAGACCCAGTACTTC. This sequence encodes CASGLNRGETQYF.

This clone was seen a single time. This chain joins TRBV9 and TRBJ1-4, with a weak D call TRBD1 (6 bases). V was cut by 0 bases and J by 7 bases, with 10 bases left in between. The CDR3 consists of 14 residues. Germline V lookup: CDR1 SGDLS, CDR2 YYNGEE. The CDR3 protein is CASSVAGTPEKLFF. CDR3 coding DNA: TGTGCCAGCAGCGTAGCCGGGACACCTGAAAAACTGTTTTTT.

Details on this clone: This likely stems from a read error, as it lies one base from a far larger clone. V usage is TRBV7-9 and J usage is TRBJ2-1; D remains unclear. V lost 1 base and J 2 bases, leaving 9 bases between the germline ends. The CDR3 has 15 amino acids. Germline lookup yields CDR1 SEHNR and CDR2 FQNEAQ (reference sequence). The CDR3, as DNA: TGTGCCAGCAGCTTAGTTCCAAAGGCCTACAATGAGCAGTTCTTC. Its translation: CASSLVPKAYNEQFF.

The chain has TRBV6-4 and TRBJ2-1, with 8 bases lining up with TRBD2. J was trimmed by 9 bases and V by 6 bases; bases with no gene match: 7. Germline assignment: CDR1 MRHNA and CDR2 SNTAGT. There are 13 residues in the CDR3. The CDR3 DNA reads as TGTGCCAGCAGCTGGACTAGCATCGGTGAGCAGTTCTTC. Translated: CASSWTSIGEQFF.

J is TRBJ1-4 and V is TRBV7-2; D is unclear. Deletions cut 8 bases from V and 0 bases from J, with 7 bases between. This CDR3 has 13 amino acids. CDR1 and CDR2 (germline): SGHTA, FQGNSA. This CDR3 is CASGITTNEKLFF. The CDR3 DNA sequence: TGTGCCAGCGGGATAACAACTAATGAAAAACTGTTTTTT. Full variable domain (outside the CDR3, taken from reference TRBV7-2 and TRBJ1-4): GAGVSQSPSNKVTEKGKDVELRCDPISGHTALYWYRQSLGQGLEFLIYFQGNSAPDKSGLPSDRFSAERTGGSVSTLTIQRTQQEDSAVYLCASGITTNEKLFFGSGTQLSVL.

The chain carries TRBV18 and TRBJ1-1; TRBD1 agrees at 7 bases. V gave up 4 bases and J gave up 8 bases; unmatched junction bases: 7. The CDR3 spans 13 residues. Germline CDR1 reads KGHSH; CDR2 reads LQKENI. The CDR3 region has the DNA TGTGCCAGCTCACTTGGGACAGCGGGGGAAGCTTTCTTT. Translating it yields CASSLGTAGEAFF.

The J gene is TRBJ1-5, the V gene TRBV1; the table's D call, TRBD1, was not checked against the DNA. TRBV1 is a listed pseudogene. This CDR3 has 16 amino acids. CDR3 protein: CTSSQERQGRNQPQHF. CDR3 sequence (DNA): TGCACCAGCAGCCAAGAACGACAGGGGAGGAATCAGCCCCAGCATTTT.

This sequence joins TRBV5-4 and TRBJ2-1; 7 nucleotides match TRBD2. The CDR3 is 15 amino acids. The J segment lost 0 bases and the V segment lost 5 bases, leaving 5 bases of the junction unmatched. In germline, CDR1 is SGHNT, CDR2 YYREEE (reference sequence). CDR3 in amino acids: CASSLAGPSYNEQFF. In DNA, the CDR3 is TGTGCCAGCAGTTTAGCGGGCCCCTCCTACAATGAGCAGTTCTTC.

The chain joins TRBV5-6 to TRBJ2-7, with 8 bases that match TRBD2. Germline CDR1 reads SGHDT; CDR2 reads YYEEEE. Losses at the gene ends were 2 bases for V and 5 bases for J; bases not matched to a gene: 3. The CDR3 has 13 residues. The CDR3 coding sequence is TGTGCCAGCAGCTTCGAGCGGGAGCACGAGCAGTACTTC. This codes for CASSFEREHEQYF.

This clone was observed many times. The V and J genes are TRBV25-1 and TRBJ1-1; weak D call: TRBD1 (5 bases). This CDR3 is built from 14 residues. Trimming took off 10 bases at V and 1 base at J, with 16 bases between the two ends. Per germline, CDR1 MGHDK and CDR2 SYGVNS. This CDR3 reads CAIIAGLQNTEAFF. CDR3 nucleotide sequence: TGTGCCATAATCGCGGGACTGCAGAACACTGAAGCTTTCTTT.

This sequence joins TRBV15 and TRBJ2-2; 9 bases match TRBD2. Germline loops: CDR1 LNHNV, CDR2 YYDKDF (reference sequence). This CDR3 contains 14 residues. Trimming removed 5 bases from V and 6 bases from J; junction bases left unmatched: 4. CDR3 sequence: CATSPGLASGELFF. For the CDR3, the DNA is TGTGCCACCAGCCCAGGACTAGCGTCCGGGGAGCTGTTTTTT.

This rearrangement joins TRBV10-3 to TRBJ1-5; TRBD1 might be the D (5 bases). The CDR3 runs to 13 residues. Germline V gene sequence: CDR1 ENHRY, CDR2 SYGVKD. The V end was cut by 10 bases, the J end by 7 bases, with 17 bases between. CDR3 sequence (DNA): TGTGCCACCCGGGGGGGGGATCGGCAGCCCCAGCATTTT. Translated, it gives CATRGGDRQPQHF.

The chain has TRBV19 and TRBJ1-5, with 8 bases fitting TRBD1. Germline trimming cut 4 bases from V and 7 bases from J; bases unmatched to any gene: 9. The length of the CDR3 is 15 residues. Per germline, CDR1 LNHDA and CDR2 SQIVND (reference sequence). The CDR3 is CASSTLRTGIQPQHF. For the CDR3, the DNA is TGTGCCAGTAGTACCCTCCGGACAGGGATCCAGCCCCAGCATTTT.

The chain has TRBV7-9 and TRBJ2-1; D tentatively fits TRBD1 or TRBD2 (5 bases each). The CDR3 has 16 residues. V gave up 5 bases and J gave up 6 bases, with 20 bases separating them. CDR1 and CDR2 from the germline V gene are SEHNR and FQNEAQ (reference sequence). The CDR3 DNA reads as TGTGCCAGCAGCCCCCTAGGGCAGGGTGGGAGCAATGAGCAGTTCTTC. Its translation is CASSPLGQGGSNEQFF.

A word on this clone: This specimen includes other DNA sequences encoding the same CDR3. CDR3 sequence reads: CASSTLAGGTDTQYF. For the CDR3, the DNA is TGTGCCAGCAGTACCCTAGCGGGGGGCACAGATACGCAGTATTTT. This sequence joins TRBV28 and TRBJ2-3, with 10 bases fitting TRBD2. CDR1 is MDHEN and CDR2 is SYDVKM in the germline V gene. The length of the CDR3 is 15 residues. With V trimmed by 5 bases and J by 1 base, 3 bases remained unmatched.

The gene calls are TRBV4-1 and TRBJ2-1; 12 bases match TRBD2. The CDR3 extends over 17 amino acids. With V trimmed by 1 base and J by 7 bases, 8 bases remained unmatched. CDR1 is MGHRA and CDR2 is YSYEKL in the germline V gene. CDR3: CASSQGLASGRGNEQFF. The CDR3 region has the DNA TGCGCCAGCAGCCAAGGGCTGGCTAGCGGGAGGGGGAATGAGCAGTTCTTC.

The table lists this clone with a few counts. The chain combines TRBV7-2 with TRBJ1-2; D uncertain. The CDR3 sequence is 12 residues long. Germline-derived CDR1 and CDR2 are SGHTA and FQGNSA. V was clipped by 4 bases and J by 5 bases, with 8 bases between them. CDR3 coding DNA: TGTGCCAGCAGCTCCGCTATGTATGGCTACACCTTC. The encoded protein is CASSSAMYGYTF.